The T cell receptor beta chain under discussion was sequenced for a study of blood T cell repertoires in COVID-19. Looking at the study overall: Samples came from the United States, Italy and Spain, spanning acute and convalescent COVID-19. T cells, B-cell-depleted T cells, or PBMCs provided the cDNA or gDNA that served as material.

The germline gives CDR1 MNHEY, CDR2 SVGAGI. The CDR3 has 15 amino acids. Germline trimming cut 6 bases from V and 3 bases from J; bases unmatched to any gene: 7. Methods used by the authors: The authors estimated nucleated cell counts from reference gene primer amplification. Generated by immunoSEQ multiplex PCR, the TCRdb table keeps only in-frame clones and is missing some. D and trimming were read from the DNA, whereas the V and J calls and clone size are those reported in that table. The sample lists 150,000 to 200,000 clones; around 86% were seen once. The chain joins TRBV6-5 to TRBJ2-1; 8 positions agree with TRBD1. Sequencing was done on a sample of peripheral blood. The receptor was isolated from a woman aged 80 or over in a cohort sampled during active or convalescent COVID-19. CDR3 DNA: TGTGCCAGCAGGGACCCGGACAGGGTCTACAATGAGCAGTTCTTC. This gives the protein CASRDPDRVYNEQFF.